The rows below give T cell receptor beta chains drawn from one sample of a study of shared clonotypes between healthy human individuals. Repertoires were generated with immunoSEQ multiplex PCR, while TCRdb's copy carries only in-frame clones and drops some. The sample has 2 million to 2.5 million clones; around 90% are singletons. The sequenced material came from naive CD4+ T cells from PBMCs. These receptors were taken from a young man in good health. Some clones in this sample may be carry-over from other donors' samples. The CDR3 runs from the conserved cysteine through the conserved F or W. D genes are given only for firm matches.

D,V,J,CDR3
TRBD2,TRBV30,TRBJ2-5,CAWSTRTSGGQETQYF
TRBD1,TRBV11-2,TRBJ2-5,CASSRQGIQETQYF
TRBD2,TRBV7-2,TRBJ2-7,CASSLEGLGGTSYEQYF
TRBD2,TRBV5-1,TRBJ2-7,CASSLDTGGAYEQYF
NA,TRBV30,TRBJ2-3,CAWSLMGTDTDTQYF
NA,TRBV2,TRBJ2-7,CASRLSYEQYF
NA,TRBV6-6,TRBJ1-2,CATRRREGLGNGYTF
TRBD1,TRBV6-5,TRBJ2-4,CASSYSTLGTVHF
TRBD2,TRBV11-1,TRBJ2-3,CASSFSLAGGSTDTQYF
TRBD1,TRBV30,TRBJ1-5,CAWSVRGQGIQPQHF
TRBD1,TRBV27,TRBJ1-5,CANRQGMSNQPQHF
NA,TRBV7-9,TRBJ1-2,CASSVNRDGYTF
NA,TRBV6-1,TRBJ1-4,CAPLLRVGEKLFF
TRBD1,TRBV6-6,TRBJ1-2,CASIDSGGAGLYGYTF
TRBD1,TRBV7-6,TRBJ2-5,CASSGGPGGAETQYF
NA,TRBV12-5,TRBJ2-1,CASGLTPRPGPIAVTRLDEQFF
NA,TRBV11-3,TRBJ2-1,CASSGGAYNEQFF
NA,TRBV5-1,TRBJ2-1,CASSLTRYNEQFF
NA,TRBV6-1,TRBJ1-2,CASSEGSYGYTF
TRBD1,TRBV5-1,TRBJ1-2,CASKAATGQGGVGYTF
NA,TRBV11-2,TRBJ1-1,CASSFELNTEAFF
NA,TRBV18,TRBJ1-3,CASSPPGTKGTGNTIYF
NA,TRBV18,TRBJ1-1,CASSPRAPSPGTEAFF
NA,TRBV19,TRBJ1-1,CASSIVESGAGVNTEAFF
TRBD2,TRBV6-5,TRBJ2-1,CASSYVGTSIEQFF
TRBD1,TRBV5-8,TRBJ1-5,CASSRQGVSNQPQHF
NA,TRBV5-1,TRBJ2-2,CASSLVGPGGELFF
TRBD2,TRBV7-2,TRBJ2-5,CASSFPTSGSETQYF
NA,TRBV27,TRBJ1-2,CASSPYGQLTFYGYTF
TRBD2,TRBV29-1,TRBJ2-1,CSVSGTSLFF
NA,TRBV7-9,TRBJ2-1,CASSLADYNEQFF
TRBD1,TRBV29-1,TRBJ2-2,CSVETGGFPGGELFF
TRBD2,TRBV5-5,TRBJ2-7,CASGPAGVNYEQYF
TRBD2,TRBV7-2,TRBJ2-6,CASSLVSSGRLTGANVLTF
NA,TRBV18,TRBJ1-1,CASSPGRGGNTEAFF
TRBD2,TRBV5-1,TRBJ2-3,CASSLLPGGTDTQYF
TRBD2,TRBV19,TRBJ2-2,CASLRTSGSVGELFF
NA,TRBV28,TRBJ1-5,CASSLGSGYQPQHF
NA,TRBV7-9,TRBJ2-4,CASTPAGKLAKNIQYF
TRBD1,TRBV7-9,TRBJ2-7,CASSLEGGGSYEQYF
NA,TRBV7-9,TRBJ2-1,CASSLRRDGYNEQFF
TRBD1,TRBV11-2,TRBJ1-2,CASSRTGSYGYTF
NA,TRBV9,TRBJ2-5,CASSVGQGWETQYF
TRBD1,TRBV7-2,TRBJ2-7,CASSPGTGATYEQYF
TRBD1,TRBV4-1,TRBJ2-1,CASSQYRDRVYNEQFF
TRBD1,TRBV28,TRBJ1-5,CASSSPGQGNQPQHF
NA,TRBV6-5,TRBJ1-5,CASSSLGLAPNQPQHF
NA,TRBV28,TRBJ1-2,CASRPWSGGEVYYGYTF
NA,TRBV6-5,TRBJ2-2,CASSYIGDENTGELFF
NA,TRBV5-1,TRBJ1-3,CASSLGQGLGNTIYF
NA,TRBV27,TRBJ1-1,CASTKLRLGENQLPMNTEAFF
NA,TRBV10-3,TRBJ2-5,CAIRQEETQYF
NA,TRBV19,TRBJ1-1,CASSIYTEAFF
TRBD2,TRBV7-2,TRBJ2-7,CASSSLFGGRAYEQYF
TRBD1,TRBV7-3,TRBJ2-7,CASSYPLQGSYEQYF
NA,TRBV18,TRBJ2-5,CASSSSRETQYF
NA,TRBV6-6,TRBJ2-7,CASSYRTGNGYEQYF
TRBD1,TRBV2,TRBJ2-7,CASNGAIDRVNYEQYF